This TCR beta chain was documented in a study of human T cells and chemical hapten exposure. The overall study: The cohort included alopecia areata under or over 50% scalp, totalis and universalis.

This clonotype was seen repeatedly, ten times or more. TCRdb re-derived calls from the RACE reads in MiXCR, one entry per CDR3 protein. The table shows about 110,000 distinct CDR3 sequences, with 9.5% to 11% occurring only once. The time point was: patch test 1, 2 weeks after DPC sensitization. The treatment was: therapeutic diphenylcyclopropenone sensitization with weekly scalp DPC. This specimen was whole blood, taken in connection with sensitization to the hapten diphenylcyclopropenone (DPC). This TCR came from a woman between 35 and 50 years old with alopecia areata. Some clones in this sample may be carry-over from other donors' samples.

CDR3 loop: CASRPGLAPSTDTQYF. The CDR3 nucleotides are TGTGCCAGCAGACCGGGACTAGCTCCCTCCACAGATACGCAGTATTTT. J is TRBJ2-3 and V is TRBV6-6; TRBD2 aligns across 9 bases. V shed 6 bases and J 2 bases; nucleotides not matched to a gene: 9. This CDR3 comprises 16 residues. CDR1 and CDR2 from the germline V gene are MNHNY and SVGAGI (reference sequence).